One T cell receptor (beta chain) is described in this entry. CDR3 length: 20 residues. Germline lookup yields CDR1 SGHVS and CDR2 FQNEAQ. Trimming cost V 5 bases and J 3 bases; bases outside gene matches: 16. This record comes from a study of patients and donors after allogeneic stem cell transplantation. One entry per CDR3 protein results from TCRdb running MiXCR on the RT-PCR reads. The sample holds some 960,000 distinct CDR3 sequences, under 20% seen once. The source of this sequence is a human donor who was either an allogeneic HSCT recipient or a stem cell or donor lymphocyte infusion donor (not recorded which). It is not recorded whose cells these are; they may come from a transplant donor. The sample was blood, either unsorted or a sorted T cell fraction (not recorded which). This sequence joins TRBV7-8 and TRBJ2-1; 13 positions agree with TRBD2. DNA for the CDR3: TGTGCCAGCAGCCAACCCCCCGGACTAGCGGGGGCCTCGAACTACAATGAGCAGTTCTTC. Translating gives CASSQPPGLAGASNYNEQFF.